This TCR beta chain was identified in a study of blood T cells in healthy people across ages. Across the whole study: The capture of about one barcoded beta molecule per two T cells was achieved by template switching. Overall study findings and caveats: The study found more naive CD4+ cells and higher diversity in long-lived than aged donors.

Comment on this clonotype: Its cognate antigen is unknown.

Then a second PCR, running roughly 7 to 12 cycles, was carried out with a sample-barcoded 5' primer and a J-beta primer mix. TCRdb itself ran the 5' RACE reads through MiXCR, one entry per CDR3 protein. The data contain approximately 810,000 distinct CDR3 sequences, 25% to 30% of them seen just once; the ten biggest clones take up around a sixth. The CDR3 spans 15 residues. V dropped 4 bases and J dropped 6; count of bases not matched to a gene: 7. The V and J genes are TRBV12-3 or TRBV12-4 and TRBJ2-2, with 8 bases aligning to TRBD1. Sequencing input: blood. This TCR was recovered from a woman aged 80 or over in good health. This CDR3 is CASSSLDRVAGELFF. CDR3 bases: TGTGCCAGCAGTTCCCTGGACAGGGTGGCCGGGGAGCTGTTTTTT.